The TCR beta chain under discussion was sequenced for a study of CD4 T cells in relation to SARS-CoV-2 and coronaviruses. Study at large: After approximately 10 days of antigen culture, PBMC TCR beta CDR3s were sequenced.

As to this clone: Its antigen remains unknown.

Using immunoSEQ multiplex PCR, the repertoire was profiled, and TCRdb retains in-frame clones only, with some absent. This sample carries tens of thousands of clones, 70% to 80% of them seen once, and the ten largest clones take 21%. Before the COVID-19 pandemic, during about 2010-2019, CD4+ T cells were taken from unexposed donors. After about 10 days of culture, CD4+ T cells were isolated. On days 3 and 7, cultures got half fresh IL-2 medium. The receptor comes from a human donor in good health. Sequenced: CD4+ T cells from PBMCs, cultured in vitro.

CDR3 sequence reads: CASSSHAWAMTSTDTQYF. The CDR3 nucleotides read TGTGCCAGCAGCTCCCATGCGTGGGCGATGACTAGCACAGATACGCAGTATTTT. The genes are TRBV7-2 and TRBJ2-3, with D unclear. Trimming stripped 4 bases from V and 0 bases from J, with 20 bases between. Germline V gene lookup returns CDR1 SGHTA and CDR2 FQGNSA. This CDR3 spans 18 amino acids.